This T cell receptor beta chain was obtained from a study of T-cell reconstitution after alpha-beta-depleted transplantation in children. General study results and limits: From newly produced T cells came most of the T-cell counts and diversity one year after transplant. Approximately two months post-transplant, alpha-beta T cells reportedly originated from several hundred expanded graft clones.

This clonotype has only a few counts. No antigen is known for it. Sequence at one end of the junction differs from germline and may be a read error. A TCRbeta library incorporating unique molecular identifiers was prepared. MiXCR was run by TCRdb on the PCR reads, yielding one entry per CDR3 protein. Counted here are 530,000 or so distinct CDR3 sequences, about a quarter occurring once; the ten biggest clones make up just over 35%. This TCR derives from a boy less than two years old with Wiskott-Aldrich syndrome, due to receive a stem cell transplant. The sequencing here drew on PBMCs, taken before TCRalphabeta/CD19-depleted stem cell transplant.

The CDR3, as DNA: TGTGCCATCAGTGATGTGCTAGTTAGGAACACTGAAGCTGTCTTT. It is translated as CAISDVLVRNTEAVF. The V and J genes are TRBV10-3 and TRBJ1-1; D unresolved. The CDR3 covers 15 residues. Germline values: CDR1 ENHRY, CDR2 SYGVKD.